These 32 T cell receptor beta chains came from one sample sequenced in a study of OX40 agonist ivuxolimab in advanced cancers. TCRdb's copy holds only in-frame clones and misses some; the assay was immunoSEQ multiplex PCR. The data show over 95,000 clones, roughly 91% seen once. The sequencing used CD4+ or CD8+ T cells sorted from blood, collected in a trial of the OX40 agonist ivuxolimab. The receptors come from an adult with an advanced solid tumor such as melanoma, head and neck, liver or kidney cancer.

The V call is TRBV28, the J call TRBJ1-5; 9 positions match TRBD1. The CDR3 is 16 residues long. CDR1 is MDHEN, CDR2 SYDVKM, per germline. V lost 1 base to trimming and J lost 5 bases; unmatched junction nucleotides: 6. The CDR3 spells CASSLSPTGGDQPQHF. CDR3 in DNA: TGTGCCAGCAGTTTATCCCCGACAGGGGGTGATCAGCCCCAGCATTTT.

The CDR3 loop is CASNRNNEKLFF. CDR3 DNA: TGTGCCAGCAACCGGAATAATGAAAAACTGTTTTTT. The chain employs TRBV6-1 and TRBJ1-4; no firm D call. The CDR3 runs to 12 residues. Germline assignment: CDR1 MNHNS and CDR2 SASEGT. The germline V and J ends were trimmed by 7 bases and 4 bases, with 7 bases remaining between them.

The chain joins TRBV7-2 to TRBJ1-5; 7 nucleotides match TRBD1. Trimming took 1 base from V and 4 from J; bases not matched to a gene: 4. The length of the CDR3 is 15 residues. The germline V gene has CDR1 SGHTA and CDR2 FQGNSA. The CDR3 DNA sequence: TGTGCCAGCAGCTTAGGGGGGACAGCGAATCAGCCCCAGCATTTT. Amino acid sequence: CASSLGGTANQPQHF.

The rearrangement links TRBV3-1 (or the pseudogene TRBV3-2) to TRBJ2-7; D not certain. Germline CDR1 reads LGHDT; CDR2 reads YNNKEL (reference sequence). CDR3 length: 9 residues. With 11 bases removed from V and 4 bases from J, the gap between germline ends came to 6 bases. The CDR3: CASTYEQYF. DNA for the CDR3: TGTGCCTCCACTTACGAGCAGTACTTC.

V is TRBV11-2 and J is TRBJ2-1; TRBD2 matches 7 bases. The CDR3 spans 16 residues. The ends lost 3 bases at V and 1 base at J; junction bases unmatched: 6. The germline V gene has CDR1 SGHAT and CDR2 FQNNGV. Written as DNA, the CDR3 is TGTGCCAGCAGCTTGCTGAGCGGGGCTTCCTACAATGAGCAGTTCTTC. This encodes CASSLLSGASYNEQFF.

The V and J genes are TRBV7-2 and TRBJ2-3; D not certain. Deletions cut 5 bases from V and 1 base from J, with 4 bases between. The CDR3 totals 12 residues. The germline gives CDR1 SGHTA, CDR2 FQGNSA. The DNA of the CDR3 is TGTGCCAGCAGCCCGGGCACAGATACGCAGTATTTT. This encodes CASSPGTDTQYF.

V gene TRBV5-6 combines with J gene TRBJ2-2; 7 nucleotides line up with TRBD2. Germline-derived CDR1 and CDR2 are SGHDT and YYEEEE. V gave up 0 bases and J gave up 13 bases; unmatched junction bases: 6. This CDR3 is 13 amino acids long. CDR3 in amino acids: CASSLAQRDRLFF. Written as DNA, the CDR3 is TGTGCCAGCAGCTTGGCTCAGCGGGATAGGCTGTTTTTT.

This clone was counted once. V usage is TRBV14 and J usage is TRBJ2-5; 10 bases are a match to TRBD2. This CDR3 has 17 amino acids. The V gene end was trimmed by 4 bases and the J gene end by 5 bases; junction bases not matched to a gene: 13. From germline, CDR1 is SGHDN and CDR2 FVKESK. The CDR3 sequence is CASSPWTSGSVRETQYF. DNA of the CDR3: TGTGCCAGCAGCCCTTGGACTAGCGGCTCCGTACGGGAGACCCAGTACTTC.

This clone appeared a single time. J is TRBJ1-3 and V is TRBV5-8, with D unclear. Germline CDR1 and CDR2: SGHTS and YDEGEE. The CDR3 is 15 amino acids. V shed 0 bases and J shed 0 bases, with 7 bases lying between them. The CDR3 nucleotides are TGTGCCAGCAGCTTGGGACTGAACTCTGGAAACACCATATATTTT. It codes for CASSLGLNSGNTIYF.

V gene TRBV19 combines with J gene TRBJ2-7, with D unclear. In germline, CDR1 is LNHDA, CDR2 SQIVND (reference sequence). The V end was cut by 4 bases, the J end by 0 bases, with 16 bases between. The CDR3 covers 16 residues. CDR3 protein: CASSNARAVNSYEQYF. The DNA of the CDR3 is TGTGCCAGTAGTAATGCTCGGGCGGTTAACTCCTACGAGCAGTACTTC.

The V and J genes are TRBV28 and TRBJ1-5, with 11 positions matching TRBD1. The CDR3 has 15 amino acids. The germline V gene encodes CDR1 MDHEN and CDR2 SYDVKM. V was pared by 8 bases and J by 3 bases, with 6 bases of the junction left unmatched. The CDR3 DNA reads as TGTGCCAGCTCTGGACAGGGGGCGGTCAATCAGCCCCAGCATTTT. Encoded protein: CASSGQGAVNQPQHF.

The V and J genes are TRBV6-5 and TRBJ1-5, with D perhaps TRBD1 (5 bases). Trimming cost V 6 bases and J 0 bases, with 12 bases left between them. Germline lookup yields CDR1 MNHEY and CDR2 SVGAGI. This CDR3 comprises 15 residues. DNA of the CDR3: TGTGCCAGCAGCCCGACAGACCCTAGCAATCAGCCCCAGCATTTT. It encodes CASSPTDPSNQPQHF.

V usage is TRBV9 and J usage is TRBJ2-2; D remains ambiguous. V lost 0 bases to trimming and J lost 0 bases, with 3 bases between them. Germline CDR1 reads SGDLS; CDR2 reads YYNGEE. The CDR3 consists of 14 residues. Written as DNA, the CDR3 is TGTGCCAGCAGCGTAGCCCCGAACACCGGGGAGCTGTTTTTT. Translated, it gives CASSVAPNTGELFF.

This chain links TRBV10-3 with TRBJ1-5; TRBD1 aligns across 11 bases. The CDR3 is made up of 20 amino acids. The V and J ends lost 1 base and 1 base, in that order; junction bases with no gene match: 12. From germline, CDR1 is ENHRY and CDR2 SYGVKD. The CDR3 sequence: CAISEFTDRGHGLSNQPQHF. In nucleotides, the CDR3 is TGTGCCATCAGTGAGTTCACGGACAGGGGGCACGGTTTAAGCAATCAGCCCCAGCATTTT.

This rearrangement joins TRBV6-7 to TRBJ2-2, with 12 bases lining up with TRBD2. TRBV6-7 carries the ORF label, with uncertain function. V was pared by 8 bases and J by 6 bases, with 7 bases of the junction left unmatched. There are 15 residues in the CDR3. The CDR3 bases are TGTGCCAGCCAGTTGACTAGCGGGAGCTCCGGGGAGCTGTTTTTT. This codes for CASQLTSGSSGELFF.

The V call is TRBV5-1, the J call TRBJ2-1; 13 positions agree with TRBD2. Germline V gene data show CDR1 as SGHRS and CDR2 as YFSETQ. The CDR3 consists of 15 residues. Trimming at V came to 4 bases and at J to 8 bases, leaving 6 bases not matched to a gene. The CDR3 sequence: CASSALAGGPDEQFF. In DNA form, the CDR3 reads TGCGCCAGCAGCGCACTAGCGGGAGGGCCCGATGAGCAGTTCTTC.

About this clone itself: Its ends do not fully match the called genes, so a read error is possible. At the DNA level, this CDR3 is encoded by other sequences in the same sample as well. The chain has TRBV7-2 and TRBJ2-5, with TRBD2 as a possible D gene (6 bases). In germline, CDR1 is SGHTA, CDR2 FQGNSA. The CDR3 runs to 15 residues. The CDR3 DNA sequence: TGCGCCAGCAGCTTAGGAGGACTACCGGCCGAGACCCAGTACTTC. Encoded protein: CASSLGGLPAETQYF.

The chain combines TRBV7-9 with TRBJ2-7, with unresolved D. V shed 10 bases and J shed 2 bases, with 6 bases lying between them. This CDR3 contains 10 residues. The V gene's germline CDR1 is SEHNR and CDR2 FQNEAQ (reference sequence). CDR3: CATSPYEQYF. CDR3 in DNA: TGTGCCACAAGCCCCTACGAGCAGTACTTC.

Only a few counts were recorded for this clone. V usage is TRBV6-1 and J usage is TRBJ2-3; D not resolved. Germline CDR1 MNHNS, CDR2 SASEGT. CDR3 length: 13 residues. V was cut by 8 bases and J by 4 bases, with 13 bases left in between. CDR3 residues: CASCGEWSDTQYF. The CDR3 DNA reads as TGTGCCAGCTGCGGCGAGTGGTCAGATACGCAGTATTTT.

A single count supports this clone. The CDR3 protein is CASSPLLVSQETQYF. Written as DNA, the CDR3 is TGTGCCAGCTCACCACTCCTAGTAAGCCAAGAGACCCAGTACTTC. The rearrangement links TRBV18 to TRBJ2-5; no firm D call. The V end was cut by 1 base, the J end by 1 base, with 10 bases between. The CDR3 loop spans 15 amino acids. Germline CDR1 reads KGHSH; CDR2 reads LQKENI.

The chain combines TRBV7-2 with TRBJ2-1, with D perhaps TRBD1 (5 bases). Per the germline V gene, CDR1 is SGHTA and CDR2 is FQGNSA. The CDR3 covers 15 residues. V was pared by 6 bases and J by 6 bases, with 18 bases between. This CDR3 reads CASRSRALSGNEQFF. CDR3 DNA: TGTGCCAGCAGGTCCAGGGCCCTATCGGGCAATGAGCAGTTCTTC.

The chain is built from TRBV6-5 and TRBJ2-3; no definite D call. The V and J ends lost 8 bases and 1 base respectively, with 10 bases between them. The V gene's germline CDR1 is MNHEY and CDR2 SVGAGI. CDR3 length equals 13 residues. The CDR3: CASFHGGTDTQYF. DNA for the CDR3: TGTGCCAGCTTCCATGGGGGCACAGATACGCAGTATTTT.

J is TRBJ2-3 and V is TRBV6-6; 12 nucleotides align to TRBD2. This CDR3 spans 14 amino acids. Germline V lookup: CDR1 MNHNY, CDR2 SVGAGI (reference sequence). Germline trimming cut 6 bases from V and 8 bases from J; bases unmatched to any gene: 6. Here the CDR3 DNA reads TGTGCCAGCAGCACCTCTAGCGGGAGGGGTACGCAGTATTTT. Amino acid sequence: CASSTSSGRGTQYF.

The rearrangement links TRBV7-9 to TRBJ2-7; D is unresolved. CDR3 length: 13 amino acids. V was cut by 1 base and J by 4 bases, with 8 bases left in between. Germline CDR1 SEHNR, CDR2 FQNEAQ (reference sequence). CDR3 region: CASSLGGGYEQYF. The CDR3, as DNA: TGTGCCAGCAGCTTAGGGGGTGGGTACGAGCAGTACTTC.

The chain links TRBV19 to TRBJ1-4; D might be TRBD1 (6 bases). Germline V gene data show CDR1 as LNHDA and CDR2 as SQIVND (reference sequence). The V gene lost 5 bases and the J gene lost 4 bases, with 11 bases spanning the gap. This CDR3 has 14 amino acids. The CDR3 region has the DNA TGTGCCAGTAGTTGGACAGTGGGTAATGAAAAACTGTTTTTT. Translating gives CASSWTVGNEKLFF.

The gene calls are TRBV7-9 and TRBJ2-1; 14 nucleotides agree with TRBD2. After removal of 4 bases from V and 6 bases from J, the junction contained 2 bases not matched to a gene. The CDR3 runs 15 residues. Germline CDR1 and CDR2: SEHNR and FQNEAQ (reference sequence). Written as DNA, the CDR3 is TGTGCCAGCAGCTCGGGACTAGCGGGAGTCAATGAGCAGTTCTTC. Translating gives CASSSGLAGVNEQFF.

The CDR3 region is CASSRIAGAPDTQYF. The DNA of the CDR3 is TGCGCCAGCAGCCGGATAGCGGGGGCCCCAGATACGCAGTATTTT. The chain joins TRBV5-1 to TRBJ2-3; 9 bases are a match to TRBD2. Germline values: CDR1 SGHRS, CDR2 YFSETQ. Germline trimming cut 4 bases from V and 4 bases from J; bases unmatched to any gene: 7. This CDR3 has 15 amino acids. The whole variable domain, remainder taken from reference TRBV5-1 and TRBJ2-3, is KAGVTQTPRYLIKTRGQQVTLSCSPISGHRSVSWYQQTPGQGLQFLFEYFSETQRNKGNFPGRFSGRQFSNSRSEMNVSTLELGDSALYLCASSRIAGAPDTQYFGPGTRLTVL.

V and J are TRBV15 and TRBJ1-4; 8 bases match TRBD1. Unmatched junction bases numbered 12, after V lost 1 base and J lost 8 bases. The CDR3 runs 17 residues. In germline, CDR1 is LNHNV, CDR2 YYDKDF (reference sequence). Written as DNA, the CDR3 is TGTGCCACCAGCAGAGCCAGGGGGCTAGGGGGACGGGAAAAACTGTTTTTT. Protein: CATSRARGLGGREKLFF.

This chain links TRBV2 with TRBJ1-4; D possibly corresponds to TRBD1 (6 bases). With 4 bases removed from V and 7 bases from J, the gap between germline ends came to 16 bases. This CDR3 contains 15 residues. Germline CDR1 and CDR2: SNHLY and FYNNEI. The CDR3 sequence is CASSVGAPRGEKLFF. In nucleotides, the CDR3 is TGTGCCAGCAGTGTGGGGGCGCCGCGTGGTGAAAAACTGTTTTTT.

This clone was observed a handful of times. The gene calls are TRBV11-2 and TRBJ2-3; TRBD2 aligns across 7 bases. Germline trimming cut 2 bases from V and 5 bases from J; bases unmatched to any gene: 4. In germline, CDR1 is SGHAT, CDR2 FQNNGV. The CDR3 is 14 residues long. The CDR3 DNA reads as TGTGCCAGCAGCTTATTCCCTAGCGGAGATACGCAGTATTTT. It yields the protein CASSLFPSGDTQYF.

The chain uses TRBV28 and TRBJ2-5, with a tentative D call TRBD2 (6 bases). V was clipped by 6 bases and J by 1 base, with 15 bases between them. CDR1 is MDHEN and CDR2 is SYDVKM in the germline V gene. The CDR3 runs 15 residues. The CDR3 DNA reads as TGTGCCAGCAGGGGGGGAACTAACTTCCAAGAGACCCAGTACTTC. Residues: CASRGGTNFQETQYF.

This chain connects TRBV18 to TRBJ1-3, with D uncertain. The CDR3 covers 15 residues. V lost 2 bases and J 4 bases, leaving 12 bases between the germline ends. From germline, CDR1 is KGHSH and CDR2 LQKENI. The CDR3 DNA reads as TGTGCCAGCTCACCAAACCAGGAGATCGGAAACACCATATATTTT. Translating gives CASSPNQEIGNTIYF. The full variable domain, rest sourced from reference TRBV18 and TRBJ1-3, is NAGVMQNPRHLVRRRGQEARLRCSPMKGHSHVYWYRQLPEEGLKFMVYLQKENIIDESGMPKERFSAEFPKEGPSILRIQQVVRGDSAAYFCASSPNQEIGNTIYFGEGSWLTVV.